This T cell receptor (beta chain) was captured by sequencing in a study of shared clonotypes between healthy human individuals. Cells designated naive CD8 were CD45RO-negative and were positively selected for CCR7, with terminally differentiated effector memory CD45RA+ cells excluded. The germline gives CDR1 SQVTM, CDR2 ANQGSEA. The CDR3 is 13 amino acids. Trimming removed 6 bases at V and 2 bases at J, with 14 bases between. Method: immunoSEQ multiplex PCR; TCRdb's copy keeps in-frame clones and lacks some. Here the sample spans fewer than 1 million clones, about 96% being singletons. The chain uses TRBV29-1 and TRBJ2-7, with D unresolved. The sequence derives from a man younger than 40 in good health. Sequencing used naive CD8+ T cells sorted from blood. Written as DNA, the CDR3 is TGCAGCGTCCCGGGCAGCCATACCTACGAGCAGTACTTC. It is translated as CSVPGSHTYEQYF.